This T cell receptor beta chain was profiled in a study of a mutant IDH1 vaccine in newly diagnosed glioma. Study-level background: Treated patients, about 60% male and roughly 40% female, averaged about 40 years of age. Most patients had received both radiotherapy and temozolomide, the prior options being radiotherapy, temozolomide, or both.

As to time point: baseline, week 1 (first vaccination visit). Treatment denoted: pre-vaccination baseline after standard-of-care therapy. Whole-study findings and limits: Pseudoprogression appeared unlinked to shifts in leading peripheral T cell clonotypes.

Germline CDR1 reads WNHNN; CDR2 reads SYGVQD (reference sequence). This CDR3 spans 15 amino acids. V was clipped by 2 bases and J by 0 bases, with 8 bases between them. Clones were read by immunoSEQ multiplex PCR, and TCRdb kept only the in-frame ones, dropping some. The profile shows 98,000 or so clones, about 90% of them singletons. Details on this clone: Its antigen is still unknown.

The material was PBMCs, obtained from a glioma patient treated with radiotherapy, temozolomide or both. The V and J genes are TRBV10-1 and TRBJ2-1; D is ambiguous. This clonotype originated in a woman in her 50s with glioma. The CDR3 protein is CASSEQRLSYNEQFF. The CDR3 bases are TGCGCCAGCAGTGAGCAGCGCCTCTCCTACAATGAGCAGTTCTTC.